This T cell receptor beta chain was captured by sequencing in a study of neurological immune-mediated disorders. There are many counts of this clonotype. The time point: longitudinal time-point 2. For the unsorted libraries, 2 million PBMCs stored at -80 C served as input. Synthesis of cDNA was carried out by template-switch 5'RACE. The reaction used 10-nucleotide random UMIs. In every sequencing run, more than 170 million TCR-beta sequences were generated from 15-18 subjects. One entry per CDR3 protein, called by TCRdb with MiXCR from the 5' RACE reads. The sample holds roughly 60,000 distinct CDR3 sequences; nearly 10% are singletons and the top ten take about an eighth. The CDR3 is 13 amino acids. CDR1 SQVTM and CDR2 ANQGSEA come from the germline V gene. Germline trimming cut 7 bases from V and 5 bases from J; bases unmatched to any gene: 4.

The gene calls are TRBV29-1 and TRBJ2-2, with 10 bases that match TRBD2. The clonotype comes from a man in his thirties or forties in good health. What was sequenced was PBMCs. DNA for the CDR3: TGCAGCGGCACAGCGGGAGGGACCGGGGAGCTGTTTTTT. Translated, it gives CSGTAGGTGELFF.